This TCR beta chain was identified during a study of T cell responses to AZD1222 COVID-19 vaccine (dated by TCRdb to the early 2020s). Concerning the study at large: AZD1222 recipients with second doses at about 4 weeks or about 12 weeks were pooled, because spike-specific TCR depth and breadth did not differ between schedules. A total of under 250 trial participants underwent TCR sequencing, of whom about 210 had received two doses of AZD1222 and about 25 had received two doses of the MenACWY control vaccine. Trial participants were enrolled by age into 18-55, 56-69 and 70-plus year subgroups, with about 150, 28 and 57 TCR-sequenced participants respectively. What the study reported, not specific to this receptor: In the small 56-69-year group, the increase in depth fell short of significance, most likely because of low power. Because no day 14 peak-response samples were available, repertoires were characterized only after the peak T cell response. Participants were mostly white British, with more females than males. The authors suggested clonal diversity may have been underestimated. Epitopes outside the regions mutated in the B.1.351 and B.1.1.7 variants were reportedly recognized by nearly half of the unique spike-specific TCRs. Only five or six AZD1222 recipients were SARS-CoV-2 seropositive at baseline, limiting conclusions about previously exposed vaccinees. Vaccine-associated CD4 TCRs spanned the whole spike protein, with dominant responses in regions 160-218 and 743-854. Spike-specific TCR breadth and depth rose significantly after two AZD1222 doses compared with day 0 and with MenACWY recipients.

What the time point label conveys for this sample: baseline before first vaccination. Vaccinee samples came from UK trials COV001 and COV002, including a single-blind randomized controlled phase 2/3 trial of AZD1222 (ChAdOx1 nCoV-19) in healthy adults. For TCRbeta chain sequencing, PBMC samples were collected from trial participants at day 0 and at day 28 after the second dose. In the germline V gene (reference sequence), CDR1 corresponds to SSHAT and CDR2 to FNYEAQ. V was cut back by 4 bases and J by 2 bases, leaving a gap of 10 bases between them. The CDR3 has 14 amino acids, counting the end cysteine and phenylalanine. Only the CDR3 portion is preserved as DNA: 42 bases, with reading frame beginning at the first base. For this clone: Its antigen is not yet known. No per-base quality is available; no much larger clone lies one base away.

The CDR3 regions of human TCRbeta chains were subjected to immunosequencing. Processing in the source paper ran as follows. Repertoire TCRs were matched against a reference library of SARS-CoV-2-specific TCRs generated with the MIRA antigen-specificity platform. Breadth was defined as the fraction of unique TCRs that were SARS-CoV-2-associated, and depth was defined as the fraction of total T cells that were SARS-CoV-2-associated. Using the MIRA data, each spike-specific TCR was assigned both to the spike region to which the TCR was reactive and to a CD4 or CD8 class. Log10-transformed breadth and depth values were compared by one-way ANOVA with Sidak's multiple comparisons tests. The table comes from immuneACCESS by way of TCRdb, which keeps in-frame sequences with V and J called. Part of the clones is missing from these tables; in studies checked, under half for an unresolved V gene and the rest for unknown reasons. That table furnishes V, J and clone size, whereas the DNA furnished D and trimming. The sample table lists 120,000 to 150,000 clones, approximately 92% of them with a count of one. 3.1% of the sample is held by the ten biggest clonotypes.

Here the sequenced sample was peripheral blood, taken on day 0 of AZD1222 vaccination. The clonotype comes from an adult in good health. The V and J genes are TRBV7-7 and TRBJ2-3, with TRBD2 as a weak D call on 6 bases. The CDR3 region: CASSSGLPTDTQYF. The DNA sequence is given as TGTGCCAGCAGCTCGGGACTTCCCACAGATACGCAGTATTTT.